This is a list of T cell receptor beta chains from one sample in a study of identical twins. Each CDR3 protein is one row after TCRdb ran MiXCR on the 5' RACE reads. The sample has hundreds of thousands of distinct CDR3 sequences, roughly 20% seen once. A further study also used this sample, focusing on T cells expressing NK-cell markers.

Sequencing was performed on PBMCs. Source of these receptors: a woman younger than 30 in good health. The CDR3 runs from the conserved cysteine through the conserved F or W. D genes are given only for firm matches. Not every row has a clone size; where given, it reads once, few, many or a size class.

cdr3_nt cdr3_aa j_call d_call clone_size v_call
TGTGCCAGCAGCTTGCAGTGGCCGAGCTCCTACGAGCAGTACTTC CASSLQWPSSYEQYF TRBJ2-7 NA NA TRBV7-2
TGTGCCAGCAGCCAAGGGACGTTATGGAAGACCCAGTACTTC CASSQGTLWKTQYF TRBJ2-5 NA NA TRBV14
TGCAGTGCCGGAGCGGCCGGGTACCTCTTT CSAGAAGYLF TRBJ1-1 NA few TRBV20-1
TGTGCCAGCAGTTACGATGTAGGGGGCTACAATGAGCAGTTCTTC CASSYDVGGYNEQFF TRBJ2-1 NA NA TRBV6-5
TGTGCCAGCAGCTGGACTGACGGAAACACAGATACGCAGTATTTT CASSWTDGNTDTQYF TRBJ2-3 NA NA TRBV5-5
TGCGCCAGCAGCATCGGGGAAAACTATGGCTACACCTTC CASSIGENYGYTF TRBJ1-2 NA few TRBV10-2
TGTGCCAGCAGCTCCCCGGGACAGGGCCAAGAGCAGTTCTTC CASSSPGQGQEQFF TRBJ2-1 TRBD1 NA TRBV7-2
TGTGCCAGCAGAACAGAGGGGGCCTATGGCTACACCTTC CASRTEGAYGYTF TRBJ1-2 TRBD1 NA TRBV27
TGCGCCAGCAGCTGGGAGTTCGAGCAGTACTTC CASSWEFEQYF TRBJ2-7 NA NA TRBV5-1
TGCAGCGGAGGGACAGACGGAAACACCATATATTTT CSGGTDGNTIYF TRBJ1-3 TRBD1 NA TRBV29-1
TGTGCCAGCAGCTCCGGGACCAACGAGCAGTACTTC CASSSGTNEQYF TRBJ2-7 NA few TRBV13
TGCAGTGCTCCCGGGGACCTCTCCTACAATGAGCAGTTCTTC CSAPGDLSYNEQFF TRBJ2-1 NA NA TRBV20-1
TGTGCCATCGCGGGGGGTGGGAAGACTGAAGCTTTCTTT CAIAGGGKTEAFF TRBJ1-1 NA NA TRBV10-3
TGTGCCACCAGCAGTTCTCACTTGACACCGAACTATGGCTACACCTTC CATSSSHLTPNYGYTF TRBJ1-2 NA NA TRBV15
TGTGCCAGCAGTGTCCTTTATGGCTACACCTTC CASSVLYGYTF TRBJ1-2 NA few TRBV6-1
TGTGCCATCAGTGGTTCCTACGAGCAGTACTTC CAISGSYEQYF TRBJ2-7 NA many TRBV10-3
TGTGCCAGCAGTTTATCATCCGGGCCGCCCAGGGAGACCCAGTACTTC CASSLSSGPPRETQYF TRBJ2-5 NA few TRBV6-5
TGCAGTGCTAGATCTCGTGGTCCCCAAGAGACCCAGTACTTC CSARSRGPQETQYF TRBJ2-5 NA few TRBV20-1
TGTGCCAGCAGCCTTCGGACCATAGAGGAGCAGTACTTC CASSLRTIEEQYF TRBJ2-7 NA NA TRBV3-1
TGTGCCAGCAGTTACGGGCCCCCGGCAACTAATGAAAAACTGTTTTTT CASSYGPPATNEKLFF TRBJ1-4 NA few TRBV6-5
TGCAGTGCTTCCCGACTAGCGGGAGTGGGAGAGACCCAGTACTTC CSASRLAGVGETQYF TRBJ2-5 TRBD2 NA TRBV20-1
TGTGCCAGCAGTTACTCGGGATTGACAGGGCGGGAGCAGTACTTC CASSYSGLTGREQYF TRBJ2-7 TRBD1 NA TRBV6-5
TGCAGTGCTACGGACGGTTACGAGCAGTACTTC CSATDGYEQYF TRBJ2-7 NA NA TRBV20-1
TGTGCCAGCAGACCCGGGACTAGCGGTAACAATGAGCAGTTCTTC CASRPGTSGNNEQFF TRBJ2-1 TRBD2 NA TRBV6-1
TGTGCCAGCAGTGAATACAGGGCTGGGGCCAACGTCCTGACTTTC CASSEYRAGANVLTF TRBJ2-6 NA few TRBV25-1
TGCGCCAGCAGCTGGGCCCGACGAGCAAGCGGGGTCACAGATACGCAGTATTTT CASSWARRASGVTDTQYF TRBJ2-3 TRBD2 NA TRBV5-1
TGTGCCAGCAGTTACGACCCCGACGGCAATGAGCAGTTCTTC CASSYDPDGNEQFF TRBJ2-1 NA few TRBV6-5
TGTGCCAGCAGCGCACCCTCGGGGGCAGCTGAGCAGTTCTTC CASSAPSGAAEQFF TRBJ2-1 NA few TRBV9
TGTGCCAGCAGTGTACTAGCGTTGGATGAGCAGTTCTTC CASSVLALDEQFF TRBJ2-1 TRBD2 NA TRBV28
TGTGCCAGCAGCTTAGGGGGCCTTCGGGACCGCTCCTACGAGCAGTACTTC CASSLGGLRDRSYEQYF TRBJ2-7 NA few TRBV11-2
TGTGCCAGCAGCTGGAACGGGAGGGGAGAGTATTTT CASSWNGRGEYF TRBJ2-3 TRBD2 NA TRBV7-2
TGCAGTGCGTTTAAAAGCGGGCTGTCCAACACCATATATTTT CSAFKSGLSNTIYF TRBJ1-3 NA few TRBV20-1
TGTGCCAGCAGCTTAGGACGGATAATCTCCTACGAGCAGTACTTC CASSLGRIISYEQYF TRBJ2-7 NA many TRBV7-2
TGCGCCAGCAGCTCCAGTCCACAACCATATGGCTACACCTTC CASSSSPQPYGYTF TRBJ1-2 NA NA TRBV5-1
TGTGCCAGCAGTTTCCCCCTAGCGGGAGCAGAGACCCAGTACTTC CASSFPLAGAETQYF TRBJ2-5 TRBD2 few TRBV12-3/TRBV12-4
TGTGCCAGCAGTTCAAATCCGGGGGAGGAAAAACTGTTTTTT CASSSNPGEEKLFF TRBJ1-4 NA NA TRBV6-4
TGTGCCAGCAGTAGGGGGGGATTAAACTATGGCTACACCTTC CASSRGGLNYGYTF TRBJ1-2 NA NA TRBV2
TGCAGTGCTAGAACAGGGGGGACTAACTATGGCTACACCTTC CSARTGGTNYGYTF TRBJ1-2 TRBD1 many TRBV20-1
TGCAGCGTTATGGAGAACACTGAAGCTTTCTTT CSVMENTEAFF TRBJ1-1 NA NA TRBV29-1
TGTGCCATCAGACGACAACCGACAGGGATGGACTCTGGGGCCAACGTCCTGACTTTC CAIRRQPTGMDSGANVLTF TRBJ2-6 TRBD1 few TRBV10-3
TGTGCCAGCAGTTTTAGCAGGGACCGATATAGGGGCTACACCTTC CASSFSRDRYRGYTF TRBJ1-2 NA many TRBV12-3/TRBV12-4
TGTGCCAGCAGTCTATGGGGGGACGAGCAGTTCTTC CASSLWGDEQFF TRBJ2-1 NA few TRBV27